The clone carrying this TCR beta chain appeared a few times. This record comes from a study of T cells after yellow fever vaccination. Germline assignment: CDR1 SGDLS and CDR2 YYNGEE. V was trimmed by 4 bases and J by 2 bases, leaving 16 bases between them. The CDR3 covers 16 residues. MiXCR was run by TCRdb on the 5' RACE reads, yielding one entry per CDR3 protein. The table includes 300,000 to 350,000 distinct CDR3 sequences, roughly 8.6% detected once. The sequences come from PBMCs, collected approximately 40 days after the first yellow fever vaccination. The V gene is TRBV9, the J gene TRBJ1-3; TRBD1 is a possible D gene (6 bases). This receptor was taken from a man younger than 35 who received the YFV17D yellow fever vaccine. In nucleotides, the CDR3 is TGTGCCAGCAGCCCGCAACAGGGTTGGACTGGAAACACCATATATTTT. It codes for CASSPQQGWTGNTIYF.